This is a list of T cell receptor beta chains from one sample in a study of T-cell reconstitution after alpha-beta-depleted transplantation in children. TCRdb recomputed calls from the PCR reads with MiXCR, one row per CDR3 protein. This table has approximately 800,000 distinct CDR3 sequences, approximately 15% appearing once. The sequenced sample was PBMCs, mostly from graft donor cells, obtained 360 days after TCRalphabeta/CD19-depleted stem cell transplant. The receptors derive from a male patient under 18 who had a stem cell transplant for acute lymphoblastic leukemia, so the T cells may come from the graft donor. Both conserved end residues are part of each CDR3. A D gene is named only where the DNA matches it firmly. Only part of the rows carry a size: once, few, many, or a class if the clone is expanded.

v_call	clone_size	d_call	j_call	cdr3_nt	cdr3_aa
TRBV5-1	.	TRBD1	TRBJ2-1	TGCGCCAGCAGCACACGACGATCTTCCGGGACAGGGACGGTATACAATGAGCAGTTCTTC	CASSTRRSSGTGTVYNEQFF
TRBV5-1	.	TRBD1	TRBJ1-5	TGCGCCAGCAGCTTGGGGACAGGGACGCAATTCAATCAGCCCCAGCATTTT	CASSLGTGTQFNQPQHF
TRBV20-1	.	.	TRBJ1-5	TGCAGTGCTAGCGAAGGCTCTAGCAATCAGCCCCAGCATTTT	CSASEGSSNQPQHF
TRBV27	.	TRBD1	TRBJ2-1	TGTGCCAGCAGTTTATTAGGGACAGGGGTCAGGTATGAGCAGTTCTTC	CASSLLGTGVRYEQFF
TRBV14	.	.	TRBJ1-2	TGTGCCAGCAGCCAATACAGCTATGGCTACACCTTC	CASSQYSYGYTF
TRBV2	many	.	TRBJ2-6	TGTGCCAGCAGTGAGCGTGCGGGACCTTACTCTGGGGCCAACGTCCTGACTTTC	CASSERAGPYSGANVLTF
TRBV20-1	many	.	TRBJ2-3	TGCAGTGCAGGATGGGGGTTCACAGATACGCAGTATTTT	CSAGWGFTDTQYF
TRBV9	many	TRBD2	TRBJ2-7	TGTGCCAGCAGCAACCGGGACTACTCCTACGAGCAGTACTTC	CASSNRDYSYEQYF
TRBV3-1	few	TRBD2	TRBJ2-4	TGTGCCAGCAGCCAAGATATAAGAATAGCGGGAGGGCGCAAAAACATTCAGTACTTC	CASSQDIRIAGGRKNIQYF
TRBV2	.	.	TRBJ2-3	TGTGCTACCTGTCGGGGGCCGGGGGTCACAGATACGCAGTATTTT	CATCRGPGVTDTQYF
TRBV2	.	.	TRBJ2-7	TGTGCCAGCAGAAGGGGGGAACGGCTCAGGGGGACCTACGAGCAGTACTTC	CASRRGERLRGTYEQYF
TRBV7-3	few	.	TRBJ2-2	TGTGCCAGCAGCCCCAACAGGGCCTCAACCGGGGAGCTGTTTTTT	CASSPNRASTGELFF
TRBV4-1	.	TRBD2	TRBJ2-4	TGCGCCAGCAGCCAAGTGGGACTAGATGGGGTTCGAGGCAAAAACATTCAGTACTTC	CASSQVGLDGVRGKNIQYF
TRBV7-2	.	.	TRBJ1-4	TGTGCCAGCAGCTTAGTGGTGGGGGCGACTAATGAAAAACTGTTTTTT	CASSLVVGATNEKLFF
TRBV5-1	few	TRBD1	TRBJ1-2	TGCGCCAGCAGCTGGACGGGACAGCTCCATACCTTC	CASSWTGQLHTF
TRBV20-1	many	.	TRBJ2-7	TGCAGTGCCCCCCGAGGGACGGAGCACCAGTACTTC	CSAPRGTEHQYF
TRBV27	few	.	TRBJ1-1	TGTGCCAGCAGCCCGACCCAAGGACGCAAGAACACTGAAGCTTTCTTT	CASSPTQGRKNTEAFF
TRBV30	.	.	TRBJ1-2	TGTGCCTGGAGTGCTTGGTTCGGCTACACCTTC	CAWSAWFGYTF
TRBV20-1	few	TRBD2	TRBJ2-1	TGCAGTGCTAGTATCGCGACTAGCGGTTACAATGAGCAGTTCTTC	CSASIATSGYNEQFF
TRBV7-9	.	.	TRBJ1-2	TGTGCCAGCAGCTTAGTCGGACATTGGGGACTGGGCTACACCTTC	CASSLVGHWGLGYTF
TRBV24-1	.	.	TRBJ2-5	TGTGCCACCAGTGATGCGGCTTTAGCATCACAGACCCAGTACTTC	CATSDAALASQTQYF
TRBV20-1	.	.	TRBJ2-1	TGCAGTGGTTTTAGCATCGATGAGCAGTTCTTC	CSGFSIDEQFF
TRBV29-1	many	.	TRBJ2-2	TGCAGCGTTGAAGACTGGACTCTGGGGCCGAACACCGGGGAGCTGTTTTTT	CSVEDWTLGPNTGELFF
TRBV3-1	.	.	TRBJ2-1	TGTGCCAGCAGCCAAGCACCGGGAACGAGGAATGAGCAGTTCTTC	CASSQAPGTRNEQFF
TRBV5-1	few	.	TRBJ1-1	TGCGCCAGCAGCTTTCGCCGTGAAGCTTTCTTT	CASSFRREAFF
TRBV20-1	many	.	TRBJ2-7	TGCAGTGCCACCACGCTGGACCCTTACGCGTACGAGCAGTACTTC	CSATTLDPYAYEQYF
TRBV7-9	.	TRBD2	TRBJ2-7	TGTGCCAGCAGCCTCCTAGTAGCGGGGATCGAGCAGTACTTC	CASSLLVAGIEQYF
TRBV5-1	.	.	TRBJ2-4	TGCGCCAGCAGCTTGGAACTAGTTAGGGTTCCGAGGTACTTC	CASSLELVRVPRYF
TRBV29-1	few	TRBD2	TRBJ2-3	TGCAGCGTACCGACTAGCGGGATATGGGATACGCAGTATTTT	CSVPTSGIWDTQYF
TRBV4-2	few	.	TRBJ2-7	TGTGCCAGCAGCCAGTTCGTAGTCCAGGGTAACTCCTACGAGCAGTACTTC	CASSQFVVQGNSYEQYF
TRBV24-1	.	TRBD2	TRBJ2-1	TGTGCCACCAGTGATCTTCGACTAGCCCGATACAATGAGCAGTTCTTC	CATSDLRLARYNEQFF
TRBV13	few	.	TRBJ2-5	TGTGCCAGCAGCTTATACGCCTTACAAGAGACCCAGTACTTC	CASSLYALQETQYF
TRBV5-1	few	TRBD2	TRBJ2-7	TGCGCCAGCAGCCTTCCCCGGACTAGCGGGAGCTACGAGCAGTACTTC	CASSLPRTSGSYEQYF
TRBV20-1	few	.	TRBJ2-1	TGCAGTGCTAGACTCACGGTTGAGCAGTTCTTC	CSARLTVEQFF
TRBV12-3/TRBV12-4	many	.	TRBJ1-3	TGTGCCAGCAGTCTTCCCGGGACACTCCGAAACACCATATATTTT	CASSLPGTLRNTIYF
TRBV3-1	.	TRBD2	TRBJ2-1	TGTGCCAGCAGCCACCCTATAGCGGGAGGGCGATACAATGAGCAGTTCTTC	CASSHPIAGGRYNEQFF
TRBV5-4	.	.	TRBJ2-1	TGTGCCAGCAGCCCGACTCCGGTTTCATCCTACAATGAGCAGTTCTTC	CASSPTPVSSYNEQFF
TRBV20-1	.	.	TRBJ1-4	TGCAGTTCTGGGAAACAGATTAATGAAAAACTGTTTTTT	CSSGKQINEKLFF
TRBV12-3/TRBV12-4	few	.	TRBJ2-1	TGTGCCAGCAGTTTGTTCCGAAGAGCCTACAATGAGCAGTTCTTC	CASSLFRRAYNEQFF
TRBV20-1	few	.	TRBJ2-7	TGCAGTGCCAGCGACCACTACGAGCAGTACTTC	CSASDHYEQYF
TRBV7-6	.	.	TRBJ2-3	TGTGCCAGCAGCCCGACGTACGCTACGCAGTATTTT	CASSPTYATQYF
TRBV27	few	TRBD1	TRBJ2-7	TGTGCCAGCAGCAGGAACAGGGGTTTCTACGAGCAGTACTTC	CASSRNRGFYEQYF
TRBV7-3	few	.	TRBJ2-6	TGTGCCAGCAGCTTACGGGTACCGATCTCTGGGGCCAACGTCCTGACTTTC	CASSLRVPISGANVLTF
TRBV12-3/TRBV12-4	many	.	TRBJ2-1	TGTGCCAGCAGTTTGACCGGGATGCCGGGGCAGTTCTTC	CASSLTGMPGQFF
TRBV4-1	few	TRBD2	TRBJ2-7	TGCGCCAGCAGCCAAGATCCAATAGCGGGAGGCTACGAGCAGTACTTC	CASSQDPIAGGYEQYF
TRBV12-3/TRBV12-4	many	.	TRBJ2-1	TGTGCCAGCAGTCCACTAGCATATGAGCAGTTCTTC	CASSPLAYEQFF
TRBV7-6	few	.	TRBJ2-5	TGTGCCAGCACCGGGTTTGGGCAAGAGACCCAGTACTTC	CASTGFGQETQYF
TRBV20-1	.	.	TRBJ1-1	TGCAGTGCTAGAGATGTTGGGATGAACACTGAAGCTTTCTTT	CSARDVGMNTEAFF
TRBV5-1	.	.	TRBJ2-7	TGCGCCAGCAGCGACGAATTAAGCTCCTACGAGCAGTACTTC	CASSDELSSYEQYF
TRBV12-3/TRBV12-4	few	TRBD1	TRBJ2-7	TGTGCCAGCAGTTCCCCCCGGGACAGGGTAGTTCGCGAGCAGTACTTC	CASSSPRDRVVREQYF
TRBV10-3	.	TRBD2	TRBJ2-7	TGTGCCATCAGTGAAGCGGGGTTCTACGAGCAGTACTTC	CAISEAGFYEQYF
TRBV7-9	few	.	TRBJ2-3	TGTGCCAGCAGCGCACGCTACAGGGATGAAGATACGCAGTATTTT	CASSARYRDEDTQYF
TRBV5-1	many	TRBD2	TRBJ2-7	TGCGCCAGCAGCTTGACCGTGCCCCGGCCGGGAGGAGGATACGAGCAGTACTTC	CASSLTVPRPGGGYEQYF
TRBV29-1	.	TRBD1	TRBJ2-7	TGCAGCGTTGACGGGACAGGTAGCTCCTACGAGCAGTACTTC	CSVDGTGSSYEQYF
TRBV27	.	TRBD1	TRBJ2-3	TGTGCCACTCGTTCGGACAGGGTTAGCACAGATACGCAGTATTTT	CATRSDRVSTDTQYF
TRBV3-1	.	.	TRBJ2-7	TGTGCCAGCAGCCAAGAAGGACAGCCCTCCTACGAGCAGTACTTC	CASSQEGQPSYEQYF
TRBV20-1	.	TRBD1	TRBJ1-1	TGCAGTGCTAGTACAGGGGGTTGGACTGAAGCTTTCTTT	CSASTGGWTEAFF
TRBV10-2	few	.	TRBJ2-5	TGCGCCAGCAGTGTTCGGGGAAGACGAGAGACCCAGTACTTC	CASSVRGRRETQYF
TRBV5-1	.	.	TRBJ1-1	TGTGCCAGCAGCTTAGCGGCGGGGGGAGGGACTGAAGCTTTCTTT	CASSLAAGGGTEAFF